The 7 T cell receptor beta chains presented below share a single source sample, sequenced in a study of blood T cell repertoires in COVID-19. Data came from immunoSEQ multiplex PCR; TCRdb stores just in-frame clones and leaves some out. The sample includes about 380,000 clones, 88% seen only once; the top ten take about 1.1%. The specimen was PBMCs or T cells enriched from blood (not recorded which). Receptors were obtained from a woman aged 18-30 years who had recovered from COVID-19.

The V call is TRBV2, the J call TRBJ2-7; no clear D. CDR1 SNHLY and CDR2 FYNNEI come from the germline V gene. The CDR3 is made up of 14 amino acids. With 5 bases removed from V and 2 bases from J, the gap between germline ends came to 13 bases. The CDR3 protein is CASSPRLEAYEQYF. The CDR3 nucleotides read TGTGCCAGCAGTCCAAGACTCGAAGCCTACGAGCAGTACTTC.

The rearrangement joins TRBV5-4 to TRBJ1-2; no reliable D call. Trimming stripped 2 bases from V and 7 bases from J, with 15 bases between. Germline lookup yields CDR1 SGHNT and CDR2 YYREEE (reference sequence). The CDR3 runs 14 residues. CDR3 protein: CASSFGSGLLGYTF. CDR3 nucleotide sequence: TGTGCCAGCAGCTTTGGCTCCGGGTTACTTGGCTACACCTTC.

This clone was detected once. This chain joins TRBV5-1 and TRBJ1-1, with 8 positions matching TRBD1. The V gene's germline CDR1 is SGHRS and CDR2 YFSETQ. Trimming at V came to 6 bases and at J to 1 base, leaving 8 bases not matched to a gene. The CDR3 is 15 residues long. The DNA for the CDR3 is TGCGCCAGCACCCGACAGGGGAGAGAGAACACTGAAGCTTTCTTT. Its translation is CASTRQGRENTEAFF.

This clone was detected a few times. The CDR3 is CASSSSGGLQETQYF. CDR3 sequence (DNA): TGTGCCAGCAGTTCTAGCGGGGGGCTCCAAGAGACCCAGTACTTC. The V call is TRBV6-5, the J call TRBJ2-5; 11 bases agree with TRBD2. V lost 4 bases to trimming and J lost 1 base; unmatched junction nucleotides: 2. This CDR3 is built from 15 residues. Germline V gene lookup returns CDR1 MNHEY and CDR2 SVGAGI.

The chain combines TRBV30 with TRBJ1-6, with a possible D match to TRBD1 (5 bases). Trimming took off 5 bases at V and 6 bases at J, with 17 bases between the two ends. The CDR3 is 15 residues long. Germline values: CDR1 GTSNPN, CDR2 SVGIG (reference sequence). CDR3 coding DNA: TGTGCCTGGGAAGGAGGGGAAAGCATTAATTCACCCCTCCACTTT. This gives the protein CAWEGGESINSPLHF.

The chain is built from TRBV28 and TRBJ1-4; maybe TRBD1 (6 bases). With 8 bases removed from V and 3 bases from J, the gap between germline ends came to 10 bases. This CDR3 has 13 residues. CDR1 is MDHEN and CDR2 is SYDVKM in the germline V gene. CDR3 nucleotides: TGTGCCAGCTTCGAGGGGGCTAATGAAAAACTGTTTTTT. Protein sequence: CASFEGANEKLFF.

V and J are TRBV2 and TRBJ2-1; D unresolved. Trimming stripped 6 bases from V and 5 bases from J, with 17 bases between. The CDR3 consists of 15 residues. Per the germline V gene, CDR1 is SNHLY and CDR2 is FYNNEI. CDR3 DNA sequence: TGTGCCAGCAGCCCGGTGGGCAGGATGGACAATGAGCAGTTCTTC. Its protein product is CASSPVGRMDNEQFF.